These 30 T cell receptor beta chains were all obtained from the same sample, sequenced in a study of T cells in Graves' hyperthyroidism and ophthalmopathy. Authors of the study amplified TCR beta CDR3 regions from RNA transcripts. First-round RT-PCR targeting the TCR CDR3 was performed with the HTBI primer set. One entry per CDR3 protein results from TCRdb running MiXCR on the multiplex PCR reads. Here the sample spans 370,000 or so distinct CDR3 sequences, more than 20% being singletons. Material for sequencing was blood. The receptors stem from a man in his fifties with Graves' hyperthyroidism.

This clonotype was counted many times. The V call is TRBV11-3, the J call TRBJ2-5; 11 bases agree with TRBD2. This CDR3 region has 16 residues. The V gene end was trimmed by 5 bases and the J gene end by 5 bases; junction bases not matched to a gene: 10. Germline V CDR1 and CDR2: SGHNT, YENEEA. In nucleotides, the CDR3 is TGTGCCAGCAGCCCTCTTCGACTAGCGGGATGGGAGACCCAGTACTTC. Protein sequence: CASSPLRLAGWETQYF.

This clonotype was seen a handful of times. The chain couples TRBV12-3 or TRBV12-4 to TRBJ1-2; D call uncertain. The CDR3 has 13 residues. V was pared by 4 bases and J by 8 bases, with 14 bases between. The DNA of the CDR3 is TGTGCCAGCAGTTCCCAGCTGGGCAGGGGCTACACCTTC. This translates into CASSSQLGRGYTF.

This clonotype showed up just a few times. The chain has TRBV28 and TRBJ1-5; D is possibly TRBD1 (6 bases). This CDR3 has 14 amino acids. CDR1 MDHEN and CDR2 SYDVKM come from the germline V gene. The germline V and J ends were trimmed by 2 bases and 6 bases, with 11 bases remaining between them. The CDR3 here is CASSLTQGRQPQHF. CDR3 coding DNA: TGTGCCAGCAGTTTAACACAGGGTCGTCAGCCCCAGCATTTT.

This chain uses TRBV15 with TRBJ2-6; D is perhaps TRBD1 or TRBD2 (5 bases each). CDR1 and CDR2 (germline): LNHNV, YYDKDF (reference sequence). This CDR3 is built from 16 residues. V was clipped by 6 bases and J by 4 bases, with 16 bases between them. CDR3 protein: CATRRDGPLGANVLTF. CDR3 nucleotides: TGTGCCACCAGACGGGACGGGCCTCTAGGGGCCAACGTCCTGACTTTC. The full variable domain, completed using reference TRBV15 and TRBJ2-6, is DAMVIQNPRYQVTQFGKPVTLSCSQTLNHNVMYWYQQKSSQAPKLLFHYYDKDFNNEADTPDNFQSRRPNTSFCFLDIRSPGLGDTAMYLCATRRDGPLGANVLTFGAGSRLTVL.

CDR3: CASSIDPGYQPQHF. The CDR3 DNA sequence: TGTGCCAGTAGTATAGACCCAGGGTACCAGCCCCAGCATTTT. The chain combines TRBV19 with TRBJ1-5, with D tentatively TRBD1 (5 bases). V was cut by 0 bases and J by 7 bases, with 10 bases left in between. The CDR3 runs 14 residues. CDR1 and CDR2 (germline): LNHDA, SQIVND (reference sequence). Full variable domain (outside the CDR3, taken from reference TRBV19 and TRBJ1-5): DGGITQSPKYLFRKEGQNVTLSCEQNLNHDAMYWYRQDPGQGLRLIYYSQIVNDFQKGDIAEGYSVSREKKESFPLTVTSAQKNPTAFYLCASSIDPGYQPQHFGDGTRLSIL.

This clonotype was counted only a few times. The CDR3 DNA is TGTGCCAGCAGCCAACGGCTAGCGGGAGTCCTGTTCTTC. It specifies CASSQRLAGVLFF. The chain is built from TRBV7-2 and TRBJ2-1, with 10 bases fitting TRBD2. Trimming cost V 5 bases and J 15 bases; bases outside gene matches: 10. The V gene's germline CDR1 is SGHTA and CDR2 FQGNSA. This CDR3 has 13 residues.

Only a few counts were recorded for this clonotype. The V gene is TRBV12-5, the J gene TRBJ1-1, with 7 bases fitting TRBD1. The CDR3 totals 15 residues. The germline V gene has CDR1 LGHNT and CDR2 FRNRAP. The V segment lost 0 bases and the J segment 11 bases; nucleotides outside the gene matches: 12. CDR3 loop: CASGLVYGGQLGAFF. In DNA form, the CDR3 reads TGTGCTAGTGGTTTGGTATATGGGGGACAGCTGGGCGCTTTCTTT.

The chain has TRBV3-1 and TRBJ2-1, with D possibly being TRBD2 (5 bases). The length of the CDR3 is 13 residues. Trimming took off 0 bases at V and 12 bases at J, with 12 bases between the two ends. Germline V lookup: CDR1 LGHDT, CDR2 YNNKEL (reference sequence). CDR3 sequence reads: CASSQDLGRGQFF. As DNA, the CDR3 is TGTGCCAGCAGCCAAGATCTGGGTCGGGGGCAGTTCTTC.

V usage is TRBV30 and J usage is TRBJ1-4; a weak D match, TRBD1 (5 bases). The CDR3 is 14 amino acids. Germline V gives CDR1 GTSNPN, CDR2 SVGIG (reference sequence). Trimming took 4 bases from V and 10 from J, leaving 19 bases between them. The CDR3 region is CAWTTGTGPRKLFF. CDR3 in DNA: TGTGCCTGGACCACCGGGACGGGGCCGCGAAAACTGTTTTTT. Variable domain in full (rest from reference TRBV30 and TRBJ1-4): SQTIHQWPATLVQPVGSPLSLECTVEGTSNPNLYWYRQAAGRGLQLLFYSVGIGQISSEVPQNLSASRPQDRQFILSSKKLLLSDSGFYLCAWTTGTGPRKLFFGSGTQLSVL.

The chain has TRBV10-3 and TRBJ1-3; possibly TRBD1 for D (6 bases). The CDR3 extends over 16 amino acids. In germline, CDR1 is ENHRY, CDR2 SYGVKD. Trimming pared 4 bases from V and 0 bases from J, leaving 13 bases between. The CDR3 coding sequence is TGTGCCATCAGTGGTGGGGGCCGTAGCTCTGGAAACACCATATATTTT. It translates to CAISGGGRSSGNTIYF.

This clonotype was observed a handful of times. The chain links TRBV6-2 or TRBV6-3 to TRBJ2-1; D may be TRBD2 (6 bases). The germline gives CDR1 MNHEY, CDR2 SVGEGT. The CDR3 runs 12 residues. The V and J ends lost 8 bases and 9 bases respectively, with 14 bases between them. The CDR3 protein is CASRPSVGEQFF. The CDR3 DNA is TGTGCCAGCCGTCCTAGCGTGGGTGAGCAGTTCTTC.

This clonotype was recorded a few times. CDR3 DNA sequence: TGTGCCAGCAGTCGCCTAACGAATGAGCAGTTCTTC. It codes for CASSRLTNEQFF. V usage is TRBV3-1 and J usage is TRBJ2-1; D is ambiguous. V lost 6 bases and J lost 7, with 10 bases in between. The CDR3 runs 12 residues. Germline CDR1 is LGHDT and CDR2 is YNNKEL (reference sequence).

Many counts were recorded for this clonotype. V gene TRBV28 combines with J gene TRBJ1-1; no definite D call. The V end was cut by 1 base, the J end by 3 bases, with 15 bases between. Germline values: CDR1 MDHEN, CDR2 SYDVKM. The CDR3 sequence is 16 residues long. CDR3 region: CASSLFQLRGDTEAFF. The DNA of the CDR3 is TGTGCCAGCAGTTTATTCCAGCTCCGAGGAGACACTGAAGCTTTCTTT.

The sample holds a few counts of this clonotype. The gene calls are TRBV2 and TRBJ2-1; no reliable D call. Germline-derived CDR1 and CDR2 are SNHLY and FYNNEI. The CDR3 runs to 15 residues. V was pared by 2 bases and J by 6 bases, with 14 bases between. The CDR3 DNA reads TGTGCCAGCAGTGAATATGGTGACACCTTCAATGAGCAGTTCTTC. Translated, it gives CASSEYGDTFNEQFF.

In its sample, this clonotype was seen a few times. The chain joins TRBV20-1 to TRBJ2-5, with 10 bases matching TRBD1. CDR1 and CDR2 from the germline V gene are DFQATT and SNEGSKA (reference sequence). V gave up 4 bases and J gave up 2 bases; unmatched junction bases: 4. This CDR3 comprises 14 residues. The CDR3 sequence is CSATGQGGQETQYF. The CDR3 region has the DNA TGCAGTGCTACCGGACAGGGGGGACAAGAGACCCAGTACTTC.

The rearrangement links TRBV29-1 to TRBJ2-1; 7 bases match TRBD2. Germline V gene sequence: CDR1 SQVTM, CDR2 ANQGSEA. The CDR3 consists of 14 residues. The trim removed 3 bases at V and 4 bases at J, leaving 6 bases unmatched. This CDR3 is CSVEGGESYNEQFF. CDR3 nucleotide sequence: TGCAGCGTTGAGGGGGGGGAGAGTTACAATGAGCAGTTCTTC.

The rearrangement joins TRBV12-5 to TRBJ1-5; tentatively, D is TRBD1 (6 bases). Germline-derived CDR1 and CDR2 are LGHNT and FRNRAP. This CDR3 contains 15 residues. V was trimmed by 8 bases and J by 4 bases, leaving 18 bases between them. CDR3 in amino acids: CASSLGGYENQPQHF. As DNA, the CDR3 is TGTGCTAGTTCTCTAGGGGGTTACGAAAATCAGCCCCAGCATTTT.

This clonotype was seen repeatedly, ten times or more. This chain uses TRBV7-9 with TRBJ2-5; either TRBD1 or TRBD2 may fit D (5 bases each). From germline, CDR1 is SEHNR and CDR2 FQNEAQ (reference sequence). This CDR3 is 13 amino acids long. The germline V and J ends were trimmed by 3 bases and 4 bases, with 9 bases remaining between them. Here the CDR3 reads CASSLRGPETQYF. The CDR3, as DNA: TGTGCCAGCAGCTTGAGGGGACCAGAGACCCAGTACTTC.

Ten or more counts support this clonotype. V gene TRBV28 combines with J gene TRBJ2-6; 8 nucleotides line up with TRBD1. V lost 7 bases, J lost 4 bases, and 15 bases stayed unmatched. The germline V gene encodes CDR1 MDHEN and CDR2 SYDVKM. The CDR3 is 18 amino acids. The DNA of the CDR3 is TGTGCCAGCACCTTCGCGGGCCCCAGGGGGCTGGGGGCCAACGTCCTGACTTTC. It codes for CASTFAGPRGLGANVLTF.

This clonotype was found a few times. This sequence joins TRBV5-1 and TRBJ2-1, with 8 bases fitting TRBD2. Germline V gene sequence: CDR1 SGHRS, CDR2 YFSETQ. The trim removed 2 bases at V and 9 bases at J, leaving 19 bases unmatched. The CDR3 runs to 18 residues. CDR3 sequence (DNA): TGCGCCAGCAGCTTTGGGCGTGGTAGCGGGACCCCCAATTCTGAGCAGTTCTTC. Residues: CASSFGRGSGTPNSEQFF.

In its sample, this clonotype was seen many times. This CDR3 reads CASSFTSRTDTQYF. The CDR3 coding sequence is TGTGCCAGCAGTTTTACTAGCCGCACAGATACGCAGTATTTT. V gene TRBV12-3 or TRBV12-4 combines with J gene TRBJ2-3; perhaps TRBD2 as D (6 bases). The CDR3 is made up of 14 amino acids. Trimming cost V 3 bases and J 1 base, with 8 bases left between them.

This clonotype has just a few counts. The chain links TRBV5-1 to TRBJ2-7, with 9 bases matching TRBD2. CDR3 length equals 17 residues. V was clipped by 1 base and J by 0 bases; unmatched bases: 8. Germline V lookup: CDR1 SGHRS, CDR2 YFSETQ. In DNA form, the CDR3 reads TGCGCCAGCAGCTTGTTTAGCGGGAGTGCGAGCTCCTACGAGCAGTACTTC. Translation gives CASSLFSGSASSYEQYF.

V and J are TRBV24-1 and TRBJ2-3, with 14 bases fitting TRBD2. This CDR3 comprises 17 residues. The V and J ends lost 6 bases and 1 base, in that order; junction bases with no gene match: 5. CDR1 is KGHDR, CDR2 SFDVKD, per germline. CDR3 residues: CATSSWGLAGGTDTQYF. CDR3 coding DNA: TGTGCCACCAGTTCATGGGGACTAGCGGGGGGCACAGATACGCAGTATTTT.

The chain recombines TRBV18 with TRBJ2-2, with 11 bases lining up with TRBD2. The trim removed 3 bases at V and 2 bases at J, leaving 8 bases unmatched. The CDR3 sequence is 18 residues long. Germline lookup yields CDR1 KGHSH and CDR2 LQKENI. CDR3 sequence reads: CASSPRETSGVNTGELFF. CDR3 sequence (DNA): TGTGCCAGCTCACCCCGAGAGACTAGCGGGGTAAACACCGGGGAGCTGTTTTTT.

The J gene is TRBJ1-5, the V gene TRBV7-2, with TRBD1 matching over 9 bases. J gave up 4 bases and V 0 bases, and 10 bases lay outside the gene matches. Per the germline V gene, CDR1 is SGHTA and CDR2 is FQGNSA. The CDR3 has 18 amino acids. CDR3 protein: CASSLAPGQGVLNQPQHF. CDR3 bases: TGTGCCAGCAGCTTAGCTCCGGGACAGGGAGTACTGAATCAGCCCCAGCATTTT. The complete variable domain, with remaining parts taken from reference TRBV7-2 and TRBJ1-5, reads GAGVSQSPSNKVTEKGKDVELRCDPISGHTALYWYRQSLGQGLEFLIYFQGNSAPDKSGLPSDRFSAERTGGSVSTLTIQRTQQEDSAVYLCASSLAPGQGVLNQPQHFGDGTRLSIL.

This clonotype was seen a handful of times. This rearrangement joins TRBV7-9 to TRBJ2-3; weak D call: TRBD2 (5 bases). Trimming took off 6 bases at V and 5 bases at J, with 9 bases between the two ends. The CDR3 is made up of 12 amino acids. CDR1 and CDR2 (germline): SEHNR, FQNEAQ (reference sequence). This CDR3 is CASRGGRDTQYF. DNA of the CDR3: TGTGCCAGCAGAGGTGGGAGAGATACGCAGTATTTT.

The chain carries TRBV5-6 and TRBJ2-5; 12 bases line up with TRBD2. CDR3 length equals 15 residues. Germline V lookup: CDR1 SGHDT, CDR2 YYEEEE. V lost 3 bases to trimming and J lost 5 bases; unmatched junction nucleotides: 5. DNA for the CDR3: TGTGCCAGCAGCTCATTGACTAGCGGGAGCGAGACCCAGTACTTC. It translates to CASSSLTSGSETQYF.

The sample holds a few counts of this clonotype. The rearrangement links TRBV19 to TRBJ2-1; the D gene is possibly TRBD1 (6 bases). The germline CDR1 and CDR2 sequences are LNHDA and SQIVND (reference sequence). CDR3 length: 13 amino acids. Trimming removed 6 bases at V and 5 bases at J, with 11 bases between. The DNA of the CDR3 is TGTGCCAGTAGACTAGACAGGAACAATGAGCAGTTCTTC. Its protein product is CASRLDRNNEQFF.

This clonotype was seen at least ten times. The rearrangement uses TRBV27 and TRBJ2-3, with 9 bases fitting TRBD1. Trimming at V came to 8 bases and at J to 1 base, leaving 4 bases not matched to a gene. The germline V gene has CDR1 MNHEY and CDR2 SMNVEV (reference sequence). This CDR3 contains 14 residues. This chain's CDR3 is CASGDRAGTDTQYF. For the CDR3, the DNA is TGTGCCAGCGGGGACAGGGCGGGCACAGATACGCAGTATTTT.

The V gene is TRBV12-3 or TRBV12-4, the J gene TRBJ2-7; TRBD2 might be the D (5 bases). The ends were cut back, 8 bases at V and 0 bases at J, with 14 bases in the middle. The CDR3 spans 14 residues. The CDR3 DNA follows: TGTGCCAGCCAAGCCGACGGGAACTCCTACGAGCAGTACTTC. Encoded protein: CASQADGNSYEQYF.